Presented here are 4 T cell receptor beta chains from one specimen sequenced in a study of tumor and adjacent non-tumor tissue in lung cancer. No cell sorting was done before RNA was extracted from the tissue. The library came from three nested PCR rounds adapted from ARM-PCR protocols. A single record per CDR3 protein comes from TCRdb applying MiXCR to the multiplex PCR reads. The sample records 90,000 to 110,000 distinct CDR3 sequences, roughly 74% being singletons. Sequences were obtained from lung tumor tissue. These TCRs come from a woman in her sixties or seventies with non-small cell lung cancer.

Regarding this clonotype: This may arise from a read error, as a much more abundant clone is one base away. The rearrangement joins TRBV6-5 to TRBJ2-6; no clear D. Germline V gene lookup returns CDR1 MNHEY and CDR2 SVGAGI. The CDR3 is 15 amino acids. For the CDR3, the DNA is TGTGCCAGCAGTTACCGGGCGCCTGGGGTCAACGTCCTGACTTTC. Translation: CASSYRAPGVNVLTF.

Only one count was recorded for this clonotype. A read error may produce the germline difference seen at one junction end. V and J are TRBV11-2 and TRBJ2-4; D gene ambiguous. CDR3 length equals 14 residues. The V gene's germline CDR1 is SGHAT and CDR2 FQNNGV. CDR3 nucleotides: TGTGCCAGCAGCCCCACCGGCACAAAAAACATTCGGTACTTC. It translates to CASSPTGTKNIRYF.

As regards this clonotype: A much larger clone differs from this one at a single base, so this may be a read error. The chain uses TRBV6-1 and TRBJ1-5; D is perhaps TRBD1 (5 bases). CDR1 is MNHNS and CDR2 is SASEGT in the germline V gene. CDR3 length equals 13 residues. In DNA, the CDR3 is TGTGCCAGCAGGGGGCGTCTAAATCAGCCCCTGCATTTT. It yields the protein CASRGRLNQPLHF.

A note on this clonotype: Possible read error: a much larger clone is one base away. The chain joins TRBV4-3 to TRBJ1-4, with unresolved D. The CDR3 loop spans 15 amino acids. Per the germline V gene, CDR1 is LGHNA and CDR2 is YSLEER. The CDR3 region is CASSPRRAANENLFF. CDR3 DNA: TGCGCCAGCAGCCCGCGGCGGGCGGCAAATGAAAACCTGTTTTTT.